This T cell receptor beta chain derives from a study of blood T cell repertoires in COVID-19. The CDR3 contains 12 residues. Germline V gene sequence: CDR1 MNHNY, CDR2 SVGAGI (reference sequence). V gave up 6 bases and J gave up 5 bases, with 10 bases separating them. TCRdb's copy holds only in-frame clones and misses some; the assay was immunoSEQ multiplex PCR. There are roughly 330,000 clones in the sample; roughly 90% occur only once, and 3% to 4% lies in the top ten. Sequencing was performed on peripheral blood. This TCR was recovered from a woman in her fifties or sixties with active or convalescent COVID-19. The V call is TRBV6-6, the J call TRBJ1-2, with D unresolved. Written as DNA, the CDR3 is TGTGCCAGCAGCTCAGCGCAGTATGGCTACACCTTC. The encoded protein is CASSSAQYGYTF.